Listed below are T cell receptor beta chains from one sample, sequenced in a study of blood T cell repertoires in COVID-19. Clones were sequenced by immunoSEQ multiplex PCR, and TCRdb holds only the in-frame ones, with some missing. The table includes 450,000 or so clones, less than 95% detected once. Sequencing was done on a sample of PBMCs or T cells enriched from blood (not recorded which). The receptor set was obtained from a man younger than 35 who had recovered from COVID-19. Both conserved end residues are part of each CDR3. A D gene is named only where the DNA matches it firmly. The size entry is marked missing in some rows and otherwise reads once, few, many or a size class.

d_gene: NA; j_gene: TRBJ2-3; abundance: NA; v_gene: TRBV2; CDR3nt: TGTGCCAGCAGGGGCCCAGATACGCAGTATTTT; CDR3aa: CASRGPDTQYF
d_gene: NA; j_gene: TRBJ1-1; abundance: NA; v_gene: TRBV7-9; CDR3nt: TGTGCCAGCAGCCCCGCCGGAGATGAAGCTTTCTTT; CDR3aa: CASSPAGDEAFF
d_gene: NA; j_gene: TRBJ1-1; abundance: once; v_gene: TRBV6-5; CDR3nt: TGTGCCAGCAGGCAAACGACAGTGAACACTGAAGCTTTCTTT; CDR3aa: CASRQTTVNTEAFF
d_gene: NA; j_gene: TRBJ2-7; abundance: once; v_gene: TRBV2; CDR3nt: TGTGCCAGCAGGGAACGGCGGACAAGGACCTACGAGCAGTACTTC; CDR3aa: CASRERRTRTYEQYF
d_gene: NA; j_gene: TRBJ2-2; abundance: NA; v_gene: TRBV28; CDR3nt: TGTGCCAGCAGTCCGCCGAGACAGAGGAACACCGGGGAGCTGTTTTTT; CDR3aa: CASSPPRQRNTGELFF
d_gene: NA; j_gene: TRBJ1-4; abundance: NA; v_gene: TRBV7-9; CDR3nt: TGTGCCAGCAGCTTAAAGGATGCCGGGACTTATGGGGAAAAACTGTTTTTT; CDR3aa: CASSLKDAGTYGEKLFF
d_gene: TRBD1; j_gene: TRBJ1-4; abundance: few; v_gene: TRBV9; CDR3nt: TGTGCCAGCAGCGCGACAGGGGGGAGTGAAAAACTGTTTTTT; CDR3aa: CASSATGGSEKLFF
d_gene: TRBD2; j_gene: TRBJ2-7; abundance: NA; v_gene: TRBV28; CDR3nt: TGTGCCAGCAGTCCGTGGACTAGCGGAGGTTACGAGCAGTACTTC; CDR3aa: CASSPWTSGGYEQYF
d_gene: NA; j_gene: TRBJ2-1; abundance: NA; v_gene: TRBV20-1; CDR3nt: TGCAGTGCTAGTGCTCTTCCACTCTTTAATGAGCAGTTCTTC; CDR3aa: CSASALPLFNEQFF
d_gene: TRBD1; j_gene: TRBJ2-7; abundance: once; v_gene: TRBV2; CDR3nt: TGTGCCAGCAGTGAGGGACAGGTAACTTACGAGCAGTACTTC; CDR3aa: CASSEGQVTYEQYF
d_gene: NA; j_gene: TRBJ1-5; abundance: NA; v_gene: TRBV4-1; CDR3nt: TGCGCCAGCAGCCCTAACCGCGGAAACAATCAGCCCCAGCATTTT; CDR3aa: CASSPNRGNNQPQHF
d_gene: TRBD1; j_gene: TRBJ1-4; abundance: NA; v_gene: TRBV15; CDR3nt: TGTGCCACCAGCAGAGCGACAGGGGGGGATGAAAAACTGTTTTTT; CDR3aa: CATSRATGGDEKLFF
d_gene: NA; j_gene: TRBJ2-7; abundance: NA; v_gene: TRBV11-3; CDR3nt: TGTGCCAGCAGATCGGTAGGGGCCTACGAGCAGTACTTC; CDR3aa: CASRSVGAYEQYF
d_gene: NA; j_gene: TRBJ2-1; abundance: NA; v_gene: TRBV9; CDR3nt: TGTGCCAGCAGTCTCTTCCATAAGGTCAGGTTGGACAATGAGCAGTTCTTC; CDR3aa: CASSLFHKVRLDNEQFF
d_gene: TRBD1; j_gene: TRBJ1-6; abundance: NA; v_gene: TRBV18; CDR3nt: TGTGCCAGCTCTTCGCGACAGGGGGATTCACCCCTCCACTTT; CDR3aa: CASSSRQGDSPLHF
d_gene: NA; j_gene: TRBJ2-7; abundance: once; v_gene: TRBV12-3/TRBV12-4; CDR3nt: TGTGCCAGCAGTTTAATGCGCTACGAGCAGTACTTC; CDR3aa: CASSLMRYEQYF
d_gene: TRBD1; j_gene: TRBJ1-1; abundance: NA; v_gene: TRBV28; CDR3nt: TGTGCCAGCAGTTTGGGGGGACAGGGGAACACTGAAGCTTTCTTT; CDR3aa: CASSLGGQGNTEAFF
d_gene: NA; j_gene: TRBJ2-7; abundance: NA; v_gene: TRBV6-5; CDR3nt: TGTGCCAGCAGCAATGGACTCCACAGCTCCTACGAGCAGTACTTC; CDR3aa: CASSNGLHSSYEQYF